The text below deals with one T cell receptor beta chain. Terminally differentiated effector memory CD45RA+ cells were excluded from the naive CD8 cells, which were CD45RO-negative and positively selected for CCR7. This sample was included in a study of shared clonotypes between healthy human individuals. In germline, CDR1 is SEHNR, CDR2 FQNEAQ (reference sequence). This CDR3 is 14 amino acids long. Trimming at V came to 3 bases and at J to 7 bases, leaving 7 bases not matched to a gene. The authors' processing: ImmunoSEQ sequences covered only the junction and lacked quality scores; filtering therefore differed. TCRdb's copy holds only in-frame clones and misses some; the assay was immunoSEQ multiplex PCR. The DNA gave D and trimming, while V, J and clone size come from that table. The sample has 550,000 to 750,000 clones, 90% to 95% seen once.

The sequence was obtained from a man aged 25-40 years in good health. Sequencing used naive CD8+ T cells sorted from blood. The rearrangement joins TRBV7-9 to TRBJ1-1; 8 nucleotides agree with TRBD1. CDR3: CASSLGTGTNEAFF. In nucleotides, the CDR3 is TGTGCCAGCAGCTTGGGGACAGGCACGAATGAAGCTTTCTTT.